This T cell receptor beta chain was profiled in a study of T cells in Graves' hyperthyroidism and ophthalmopathy. Study background: Peripheral blood was taken when the disease was first diagnosed, before any treatment began.

This clonotype came up many times. Looked up from germline, CDR1 is MDHEN and CDR2 is SYDVKM. The V segment lost 6 bases and the J segment 7 bases; nucleotides outside the gene matches: 16. The CDR3 totals 16 residues. It was RNA transcripts that yielded the amplified TCR beta CDR3 regions. First-round RT-PCR targeting the TCR CDR3 was performed with the HTBI primer set. TCRdb called the multiplex PCR reads again in MiXCR, with one record for every CDR3 protein. This repertoire shows approximately 600,000 distinct CDR3 sequences, under 15% found once; its top ten account for around 4.5%. Ophthalmopathy patients showed a Clinical Activity Score of at least 3, NOSPECS grade of at least 4 and duration under 3 months. The diagnoses drew upon clinical symptoms, serum thyroxine and TRAb, thyroid ultrasound and orbital computed tomography.

The sample was blood. The chain joins TRBV28 to TRBJ1-2, with TRBD1 identical over 8 bases. The clonotype comes from a woman in her thirties or forties with Graves' ophthalmopathy. The CDR3 region is CASSPQPSGGAFGYTF. For the CDR3, the DNA is TGTGCCAGCAGCCCTCAACCTTCAGGGGGCGCGTTTGGCTACACCTTC.